This T cell receptor (beta chain) is drawn from a study of technical replicates of blood from a few donors. This clone showed up just once. Germline CDR1 and CDR2: GTSNPN and SVGIG (reference sequence). The CDR3 sequence is 13 residues long. V was pared by 1 base and J by 5 bases, with 11 bases between. Generated by immunoSEQ multiplex PCR, the TCRdb table keeps only in-frame clones and is missing some. The top ten hold roughly 12% of the sample, which has some 15,000 clones, over 75% seen once. Sequencing was performed on PBMCs. The gene calls are TRBV30 and TRBJ2-5; TRBD1 might be the D (6 bases). This TCR was recovered from a human donor in good health. CDR3 sequence reads: CAWSGQGLETQYF. Here the CDR3 DNA reads TGTGCCTGGAGTGGTCAGGGGTTGGAGACCCAGTACTTC. The full variable domain, in which reference TRBV30 and TRBJ2-5 provide the parts outside the CDR3, is SQTIHQWPATLVQPVGSPLSLECTVEGTSNPNLYWYRQAAGRGLQLLFYSVGIGQISSEVPQNLSASRPQDRQFILSSKKLLLSDSGFYLCAWSGQGLETQYFGPGTRLLVL.